This T cell receptor beta chain derives from a study of early T cells in non-severe SARS-CoV-2 infection. On the study more broadly: Sequencing used unsorted whole-blood bulk RNA, so chains lack pairing. General study findings and limits: Anti-spike CD8 responses were favored by VDJdb matching, which missed private and CD4 specificities.

From germline, CDR1 is MNHEY and CDR2 SVGEGT. This CDR3 comprises 13 residues. As for this clonotype: Its antigen is still unknown. At one boundary the junction diverges from the germline segment, which might be a read error.

Tagging with unique molecular identifiers was applied to individual cDNA molecules. Using its own MiXCR run on the 5' RACE reads, TCRdb lists one record per CDR3 protein. The data show around 47,000 distinct CDR3 sequences, 11% seen once. The sequenced material came from whole blood. This receptor was identified in an adult who was a healthcare worker with PCR-confirmed SARS-CoV-2 infection or an uninfected control (not recorded which). V usage is TRBV6-2 or TRBV6-3 and J usage is TRBJ1-5; 8 positions match TRBD1. Here the CDR3 DNA reads TGTGCCAGCAGTTACGACAGGGGTCAGCCCCGGCATTTT. Its translation: CASSYDRGQPRHF.